Each of the 5 T cell receptor beta chains below was sequenced from the same sample in a study of blood T cell repertoires in COVID-19. Assay: immunoSEQ multiplex PCR; the TCRdb copy retains only in-frame clones and omits some. The sample carries 150,000 or so clones, 83% recorded once. The sequenced material came from peripheral blood. The origin of the receptors is a woman aged 60 to 75 with COVID-19, enrolled during active disease.

The V and J genes are TRBV9 and TRBJ2-1, with no clear D. Germline loops: CDR1 SGDLS, CDR2 YYNGEE. The CDR3 runs 15 residues. V was cut by 3 bases and J by 0 bases, with 10 bases left in between. CDR3 coding DNA: TGTGCCAGCAGCGGAGGTAGCCCCTCCTACAATGAGCAGTTCTTC. It codes for CASSGGSPSYNEQFF.

The chain has TRBV11-2 and TRBJ1-1; no clear D gene. This CDR3 contains 13 residues. Germline assignment: CDR1 SGHAT and CDR2 FQNNGV. The germline V and J ends were trimmed by 5 bases and 10 bases, with 17 bases remaining between them. CDR3 region: CASSPGLTPRAFF. In DNA form, the CDR3 reads TGTGCCAGCAGCCCCGGACTTACGCCCCGAGCTTTCTTT.

This clone was observed a single time. The chain carries TRBV6-5 and TRBJ1-1, with D tentatively TRBD1 (5 bases). The V end was cut by 7 bases, the J end by 3 bases, with 12 bases between. The CDR3 totals 13 residues. CDR1 is MNHEY, CDR2 SVGAGI, per germline. The CDR3 coding sequence is TGTGCCAGCACTATAGCCAGGGACACTGAAGCTTTCTTT. Protein: CASTIARDTEAFF.

DNA for the CDR3: TGTGCCAGCTCATCTTCCTTACAGGGCGTCCTGACTTTC. It encodes CASSSSLQGVLTF. The chain combines TRBV18 with TRBJ2-6, with a possible D match to TRBD1 (6 bases). V was shortened by 5 bases and J by 12 bases, with 14 bases between the two germline ends. This CDR3 is 13 amino acids long. Germline V gene sequence: CDR1 KGHSH, CDR2 LQKENI.

A single count supports this clone. The CDR3 region has the DNA TGTGCCTGGAGTCCTTTAGCGGGGGGCCGCCAAGAGACCCAGTACTTC. Its translation is CAWSPLAGGRQETQYF. The rearrangement joins TRBV30 to TRBJ2-5; 10 nucleotides align to TRBD2. CDR3 length: 16 amino acids. The germline CDR1 and CDR2 sequences are GTSNPN and SVGIG (reference sequence). J lost 1 base, V lost 2 bases, and 7 bases had no gene match.